The rows below give T cell receptor beta chains drawn from one sample of a study of T cell responses to AZD1222 COVID-19 vaccine. Measured with immunoSEQ multiplex PCR; TCRdb has only the in-frame clones, and not every one. The sample has 90,000 to 150,000 clones; about nine tenths are singletons. Specimen: peripheral blood, collected 28 days after the second AZD1222 dose. The receptors come from an adult who received the AZD1222 COVID-19 vaccine. Both conserved end residues are part of each CDR3. The D gene is left open where the match is weak. Only some rows state a clone size, as once, few, many or a class for expanded clones.

j_call v_call cdr3_length clone_size d_call cdr3_aa cdr3_nt
TRBJ2-7 TRBV7-2 15 NA TRBD1 CASSRGQGVPYEQYF TGTGCCAGCAGCCGGGGACAGGGAGTCCCCTACGAGCAGTACTTC
TRBJ2-5 TRBV7-9 15 NA TRBD2 CASSLDLAGRETQYF TGTGCCAGCAGCTTAGACCTAGCGGGGCGGGAGACCCAGTACTTC
TRBJ2-2 TRBV29-1 13 NA NA CSVGNRNTGELFF TGCAGCGTAGGAAACAGGAACACCGGGGAGCTGTTTTTT
TRBJ1-5 TRBV30 11 NA NA CAWSGGDNQHF TGTGCCTGGAGTGGGGGGGACAACCAGCATTTT
TRBJ2-5 TRBV7-3 16 NA TRBD2 CASSLELAGGAETQYF TGTGCCAGCAGCTTAGAACTAGCGGGGGGTGCAGAGACCCAGTACTTC
TRBJ1-4 TRBV19 13 NA NA CASLALAGEKLFF TGTGCCAGTCTGGCGCTGGCCGGGGAAAAACTGTTTTTT
TRBJ2-7 TRBV5-6 15 NA NA CASSTQGSFFYEQYF TGTGCCAGCAGTACGCAGGGGTCCTTTTTTTACGAGCAGTACTTC
TRBJ2-3 TRBV10-3 14 NA NA CAISVTGLTDTQYF TGTGCCATCAGTGTTACAGGGCTTACAGATACGCAGTATTTT
TRBJ1-5 TRBV11-2 13 few NA CASSPSRAQPQHF TGTGCCAGCAGCCCTTCCAGGGCCCAGCCCCAGCATTTT
TRBJ1-1 TRBV13 18 NA NA CASSPPLRTVLGDTEAFF TGTGCCAGCAGCCCCCCCCTTCGGACAGTCCTGGGGGACACTGAAGCTTTCTTT
TRBJ1-2 TRBV25-1 16 once TRBD1 CASSEYLDRGDYGYTF TGTGCCAGCAGTGAATACTTAGACAGGGGTGACTATGGCTACACCTTC
TRBJ2-5 TRBV21-1 16 NA NA CASSNRLAGDQETQYF TGTGCCAGCAGCAACAGACTAGCGGGCGACCAAGAGACCCAGTACTTC
TRBJ1-2 TRBV30 13 NA NA CAWSVAGGGGYTF TGTGCCTGGAGTGTAGCGGGGGGAGGTGGCTACACCTTC
TRBJ1-1 TRBV7-9 15 NA TRBD1 CASSLGQGMNTEAFF TGTGCCAGCAGCCTAGGACAGGGGATGAACACTGAAGCTTTCTTT
TRBJ2-2 TRBV7-3 15 NA TRBD2 CASSLAGANTGELFF TGTGCCAGCAGCTTGGCGGGGGCGAACACCGGGGAGCTGTTTTTT
TRBJ1-2 TRBV19 16 NA TRBD1 CASSIPSGQGNYGYTF TGTGCCAGTAGTATCCCCTCGGGACAGGGGAACTATGGCTACACCTTC
TRBJ2-2 TRBV28 13 NA TRBD1 CASSTGGFGELFF TGTGCCAGCAGTACAGGGGGCTTCGGGGAGCTGTTTTTT
TRBJ1-5 TRBV19 15 NA TRBD1 CASSMTGSRNQPQHF TGTGCCAGTAGTATGACAGGGTCACGGAATCAGCCCCAGCATTTT
TRBJ1-1 TRBV6-2/TRBV6-3 15 NA NA CASSSHRVTNTEAFF TGTGCCAGCAGTTCCCACAGGGTCACGAACACTGAAGCTTTCTTT
TRBJ2-3 TRBV24-1 18 NA TRBD1 CATSDPTERQGRGDTQYF TGTGCCACCAGTGATCCGACCGAGAGACAGGGGCGGGGAGATACGCAGTATTTT